This entry describes one T cell receptor (beta chain). The data were taken from a study of control samples from healthy donors and cancer patients. Here immunoSEQ multiplex PCR was the method, and the copy in TCRdb shows in-frame clones only, minus some. Of under 200,000 clones in the sample, approximately 92% were seen once. Per germline, CDR1 LGHNA and CDR2 YNFKEQ. V was clipped by 3 bases and J by 2 bases, with 24 bases between them. The CDR3 has 19 amino acids. The chain couples TRBV4-2 to TRBJ2-3; TRBD1 or TRBD2 may be the D gene (5 bases each). The sequencing input was blood. This receptor was obtained from an older woman in good health. The CDR3, as DNA: TGTGCCAGCAGCCATCCCCGAGCGGCAGGGTCAGTTTCCACAGATACGCAGTATTTT. It is translated as CASSHPRAAGSVSTDTQYF.